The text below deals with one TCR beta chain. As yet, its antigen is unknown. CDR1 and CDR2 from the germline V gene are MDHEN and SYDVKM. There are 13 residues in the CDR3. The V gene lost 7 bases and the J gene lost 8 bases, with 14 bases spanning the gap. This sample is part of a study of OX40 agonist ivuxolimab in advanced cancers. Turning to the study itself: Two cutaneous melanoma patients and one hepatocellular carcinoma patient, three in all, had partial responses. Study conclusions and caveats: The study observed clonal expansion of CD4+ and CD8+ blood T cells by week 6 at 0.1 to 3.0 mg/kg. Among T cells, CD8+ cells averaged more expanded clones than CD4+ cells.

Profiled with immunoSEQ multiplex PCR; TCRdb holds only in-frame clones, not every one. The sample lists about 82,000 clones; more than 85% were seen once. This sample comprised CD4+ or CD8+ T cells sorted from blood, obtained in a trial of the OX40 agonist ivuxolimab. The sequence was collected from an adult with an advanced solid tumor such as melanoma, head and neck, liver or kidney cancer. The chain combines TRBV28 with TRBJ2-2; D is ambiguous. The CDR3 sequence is CASTSTGTGELFF. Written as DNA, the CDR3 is TGTGCCAGCACCTCCACGGGTACGGGGGAGCTGTTTTTT.